This passage covers 19 T cell receptor beta chains from one sample sequenced in a study of CD8 T cells in Susac syndrome. Random hexamers were used to reverse transcribe the RNA input (about 0.5 to 1 ug). TCRdb processed the immunoSEQ multiplex PCR reads anew with MiXCR; each CDR3 protein has one entry. The repertoire consists of approximately 150,000 distinct CDR3 sequences, with roughly 95% occurring once and the leading ten covering approximately 0.08%. Sample: CD4+ T cells from PBMCs. These receptors originate from a human donor in good health.

Concerning this clonotype itself: A junction boundary mismatches the germline segment, possibly from a read error. The rearrangement joins TRBV29-1 to TRBJ2-3; 13 bases align to TRBD2. The CDR3 extends over 13 amino acids. Germline V gives CDR1 SQVTM, CDR2 ANQGSEA. The CDR3 protein is CSVGGTSGNAPFF. The CDR3 nucleotides read TGCAGCGTTGGGGGGACTAGCGGGAACGCCCCTTTTTTT.

V and J are TRBV24-1 and TRBJ1-4; TRBD1 matches at 11 bases. The CDR3 runs 15 residues. The germline gives CDR1 KGHDR, CDR2 SFDVKD. The ends lost 4 bases at V and 7 bases at J; junction bases unmatched: 4. The CDR3, as DNA: TGTGCCACCAGTGACCCCGGGACAGGGGGTGAAAAACTGTTTTTT. Protein sequence: CATSDPGTGGEKLFF.

This clonotype showed up just once. The chain carries TRBV10-3 and TRBJ2-5; 7 nucleotides agree with TRBD2. The germline V gene has CDR1 ENHRY and CDR2 SYGVKD. This CDR3 spans 13 amino acids. The V gene end was trimmed by 7 bases and the J gene end by 5 bases; junction bases not matched to a gene: 7. The CDR3 nucleotides are TGTGCCATCACGGCGGGAGATGGGGAGACCCAGTACTTC. Encoded protein: CAITAGDGETQYF.

The chain employs TRBV12-5 and TRBJ2-1; 14 positions agree with TRBD2. The CDR3 length is 15 residues. Per germline, CDR1 LGHNT and CDR2 FRNRAP. Trimming removed 6 bases from V and 8 bases from J; junction bases left unmatched: 6. The chain's CDR3 is CASGDGTSGSYEQFF. CDR3 in DNA: TGTGCTAGTGGGGATGGGACTAGCGGGAGTTATGAGCAGTTCTTC.

The chain couples TRBV19 to TRBJ2-5; 12 bases line up with TRBD1. Germline V lookup: CDR1 LNHDA, CDR2 SQIVND (reference sequence). This CDR3 has 14 residues. The junction had 3 bases not matched to a gene; V was cut back by 5 bases and J by 5 bases. The CDR3 DNA sequence: TGTGCCAGTAGTCCCGGGACAGGGGGCGAGACCCAGTACTTC. Residues: CASSPGTGGETQYF.

This chain links TRBV30 with TRBJ2-3, with no clear D. Trimming took off 0 bases at V and 0 bases at J, with 10 bases between the two ends. Germline-derived CDR1 and CDR2 are GTSNPN and SVGIG (reference sequence). This CDR3 contains 15 residues. In DNA, the CDR3 is TGTGCCTGGAGTGTACTGGAAAGTAGCACAGATACGCAGTATTTT. It specifies CAWSVLESSTDTQYF.

This clonotype turned up a few times. The chain links TRBV6-2 or TRBV6-3 to TRBJ2-7, with D uncertain. The V end lost 4 bases, the J end lost 2 bases, and 3 bases lay between the germline ends. The germline gives CDR1 MNHEY, CDR2 SVGEGT. The CDR3 sequence is 11 residues long. The CDR3 loop reads CASSLTYEQYF. The CDR3 coding sequence is TGTGCCAGCAGTTTGACCTACGAGCAGTACTTC.

This chain links TRBV6-6 with TRBJ2-7; TRBD1 matches at 10 bases. V lost 6 bases, J lost 4 bases, and 12 bases stayed unmatched. CDR3 length: 16 residues. Germline assignment: CDR1 MNHNY and CDR2 SVGAGI (reference sequence). CDR3 DNA: TGTGCCAGCAGCAACCCCCCGGGACAGGGGCATTACGAGCAGTACTTC. It specifies CASSNPPGQGHYEQYF.

The J gene is TRBJ2-1, the V gene TRBV7-2; 10 positions agree with TRBD2. Germline CDR1 is SGHTA and CDR2 is FQGNSA. Losses at the gene ends were 5 bases for V and 2 bases for J; bases not matched to a gene: 6. The CDR3 totals 16 residues. The CDR3 bases are TGTGCCAGCAGCGGCCCTAGCGGGGGAACCTACAATGAGCAGTTCTTC. This gives the protein CASSGPSGGTYNEQFF.

The rearrangement uses TRBV24-1 and TRBJ2-5; 7 bases line up with TRBD1. The CDR3 runs 15 residues. The germline CDR1 and CDR2 sequences are KGHDR and SFDVKD. Germline trimming cut 3 bases from V and 4 bases from J; bases unmatched to any gene: 7. Written as DNA, the CDR3 is TGTGCCACCAGTGATCCTCGGGACAGCCTAGAGACCCAGTACTTC. As protein: CATSDPRDSLETQYF.

This chain uses TRBV5-1 with TRBJ2-6, with D uncertain. Looked up from germline, CDR1 is SGHRS and CDR2 is YFSETQ. CDR3 length: 14 residues. Trimming pared 4 bases from V and 2 bases from J, leaving 7 bases between. In nucleotides, the CDR3 is TGCGCCAGCAGCCTCACGGCTGGGGCCAACGTCCTGACTTTC. This encodes CASSLTAGANVLTF.

The chain employs TRBV20-1 and TRBJ2-4; TRBD2 matches at 7 bases. J gave up 1 base and V 8 bases, and 5 bases lay outside the gene matches. This CDR3 has 13 amino acids. Germline-derived CDR1 and CDR2 are DFQATT and SNEGSKA (reference sequence). The CDR3 nucleotides are TGCAGTTTCCTAGCGGACGCCAAAAACATTCAGTACTTC. Protein product: CSFLADAKNIQYF.

The chain links TRBV5-6 to TRBJ1-2; unclear D gene. Germline V lookup: CDR1 SGHDT, CDR2 YYEEEE. CDR3 length equals 14 residues. Trimming stripped 4 bases from V and 4 bases from J, with 14 bases between. The CDR3 coding sequence is TGTGCCAGCAGCGCCGATCTAAGAAGCTATGGCTACACCTTC. Translation: CASSADLRSYGYTF.

J is TRBJ2-1 and V is TRBV11-2, with TRBD2 identical over 12 bases. The CDR3 is 17 residues long. V gave up 1 base and J gave up 3 bases; unmatched junction bases: 4. Germline values: CDR1 SGHAT, CDR2 FQNNGV. The CDR3 DNA sequence: TGTGCCAGCAGCTTAGTCCTAGCGGGGGGGGGCTACAATGAGCAGTTCTTC. It codes for CASSLVLAGGGYNEQFF.

The V call is TRBV7-8, the J call TRBJ2-7, with a tentative D call TRBD2 (5 bases). CDR1 and CDR2 (germline): SGHVS, FQNEAQ. The ends were cut back, 4 bases at V and 3 bases at J, with 19 bases in the middle. This CDR3 comprises 16 residues. Here the CDR3 reads CASSSSVEGRVYEQYF. The CDR3 nucleotides are TGTGCCAGCAGCTCGTCGGTAGAGGGCCGGGTCTACGAGCAGTACTTC.

The rearrangement uses TRBV7-9 and TRBJ1-1; maybe TRBD1 (6 bases). V lost 3 bases and J 0 bases, leaving 17 bases between the germline ends. Looked up from germline, CDR1 is SEHNR and CDR2 is FQNEAQ (reference sequence). The CDR3 loop spans 17 amino acids. The CDR3 nucleotides read TGTGCCAGCAGCTTGTTGGTTTTTGGACAGTTGAACACTGAAGCTTTCTTT. Amino acids: CASSLLVFGQLNTEAFF.

Concerning this clonotype: The junction departs from the called germline gene at one end, perhaps through a read error. This chain links TRBV29-1 with TRBJ2-1; 10 bases agree with TRBD2. Germline V gives CDR1 SQVTM, CDR2 ANQGSEA. CDR3 length: 13 amino acids. The CDR3 region has the DNA TGCAGCGTTGATATAGCGGGAGGTACCGAGCGGTTCTTC. Protein product: CSVDIAGGTERFF.

This chain joins TRBV6-2 or TRBV6-3 and TRBJ2-7, with a possible D match to TRBD2 (7 bases). CDR1 and CDR2 (germline): MNHEY, SVGEGT. Trimming pared 2 bases from V and 0 bases from J, leaving 20 bases between. This CDR3 is 18 amino acids long. The CDR3 nucleotides are TGTGCCAGCAGTTACCCCAGAGGGGGGGGCCTTCTCTCCTACGAGCAGTACTTC. Translation: CASSYPRGGGLLSYEQYF.

This clonotype was found a few times. The chain joins TRBV29-1 to TRBJ2-2; D is ambiguous. CDR1 SQVTM and CDR2 ANQGSEA come from the germline V gene. Trimming removed 4 bases at V and 5 bases at J, with 11 bases between. The CDR3 has 13 amino acids. The CDR3: CSVGVAWTGELFF. The DNA for the CDR3 is TGCAGCGTTGGGGTAGCTTGGACCGGGGAGCTGTTTTTT.